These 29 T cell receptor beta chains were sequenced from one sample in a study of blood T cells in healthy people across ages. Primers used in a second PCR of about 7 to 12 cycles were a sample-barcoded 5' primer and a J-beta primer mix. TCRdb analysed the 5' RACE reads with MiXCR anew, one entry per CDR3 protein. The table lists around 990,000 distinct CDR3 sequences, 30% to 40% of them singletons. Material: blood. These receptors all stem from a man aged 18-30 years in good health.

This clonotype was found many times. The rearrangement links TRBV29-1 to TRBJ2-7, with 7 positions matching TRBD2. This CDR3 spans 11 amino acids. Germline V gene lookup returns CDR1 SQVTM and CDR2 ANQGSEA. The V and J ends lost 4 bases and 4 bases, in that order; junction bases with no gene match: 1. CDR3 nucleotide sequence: TGCAGCGTTGGGGAGGGTTACGAGCAGTACTTC. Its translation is CSVGEGYEQYF.

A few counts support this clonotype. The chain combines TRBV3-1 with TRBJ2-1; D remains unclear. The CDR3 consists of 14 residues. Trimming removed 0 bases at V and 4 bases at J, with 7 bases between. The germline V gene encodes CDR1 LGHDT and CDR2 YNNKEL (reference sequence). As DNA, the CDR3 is TGTGCCAGCAGCCAAGAGTACACATACAATGAGCAGTTCTTC. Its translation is CASSQEYTYNEQFF.

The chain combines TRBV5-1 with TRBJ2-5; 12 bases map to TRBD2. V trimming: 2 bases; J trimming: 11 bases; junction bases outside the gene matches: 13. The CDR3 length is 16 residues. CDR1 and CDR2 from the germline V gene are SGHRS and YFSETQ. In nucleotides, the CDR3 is TGCGCCAGCAGCTTTTGGACTAGCGGGGTAAACAATGAGCAGTACTTC. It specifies CASSFWTSGVNNEQYF.

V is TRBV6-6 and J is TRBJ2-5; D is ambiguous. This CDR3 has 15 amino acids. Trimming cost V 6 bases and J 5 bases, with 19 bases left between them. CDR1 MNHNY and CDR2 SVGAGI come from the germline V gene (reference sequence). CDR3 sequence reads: CASSYEWGSTETQYF. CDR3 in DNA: TGTGCCAGCAGCTACGAGTGGGGTTCGACGGAGACCCAGTACTTC.

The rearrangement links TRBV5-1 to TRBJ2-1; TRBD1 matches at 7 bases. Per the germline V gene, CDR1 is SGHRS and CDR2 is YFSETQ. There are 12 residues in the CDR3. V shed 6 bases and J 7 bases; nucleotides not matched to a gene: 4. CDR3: CASMGQLNEQFF. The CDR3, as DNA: TGCGCCAGCATGGGACAGCTAAATGAGCAGTTCTTC. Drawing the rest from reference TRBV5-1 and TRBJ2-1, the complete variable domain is KAGVTQTPRYLIKTRGQQVTLSCSPISGHRSVSWYQQTPGQGLQFLFEYFSETQRNKGNFPGRFSGRQFSNSRSEMNVSTLELGDSALYLCASMGQLNEQFFGPGTRLTVL.

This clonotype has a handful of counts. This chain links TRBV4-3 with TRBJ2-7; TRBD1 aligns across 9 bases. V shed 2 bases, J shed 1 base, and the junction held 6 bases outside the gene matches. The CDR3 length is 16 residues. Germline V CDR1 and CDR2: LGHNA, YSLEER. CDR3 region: CASSQLTGTGSYEQYF. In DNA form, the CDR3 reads TGCGCCAGCAGCCAATTAACCGGGACAGGGTCCTACGAGCAGTACTTC.

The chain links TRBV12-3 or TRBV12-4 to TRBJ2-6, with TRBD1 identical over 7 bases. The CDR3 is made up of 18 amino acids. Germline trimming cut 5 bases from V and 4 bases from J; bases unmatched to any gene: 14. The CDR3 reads CASSRWVTGSSGANVLTF. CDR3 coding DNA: TGTGCCAGCAGTCGCTGGGTGACAGGGTCCTCGGGGGCCAACGTCCTGACTTTC.

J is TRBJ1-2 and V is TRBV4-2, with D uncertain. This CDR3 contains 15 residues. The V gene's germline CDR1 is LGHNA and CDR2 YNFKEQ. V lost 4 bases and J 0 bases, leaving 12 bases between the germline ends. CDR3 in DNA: TGTGCCAGCAGCCCGCGACAAGCTTCTAACTATGGCTACACCTTC. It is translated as CASSPRQASNYGYTF.

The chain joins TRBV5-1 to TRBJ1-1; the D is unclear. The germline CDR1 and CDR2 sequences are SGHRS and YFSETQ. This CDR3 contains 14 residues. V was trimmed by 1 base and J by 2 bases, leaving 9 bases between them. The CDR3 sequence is CASSLKGDNTEAFF. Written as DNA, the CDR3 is TGCGCCAGCAGCTTGAAGGGAGATAACACTGAAGCTTTCTTT.

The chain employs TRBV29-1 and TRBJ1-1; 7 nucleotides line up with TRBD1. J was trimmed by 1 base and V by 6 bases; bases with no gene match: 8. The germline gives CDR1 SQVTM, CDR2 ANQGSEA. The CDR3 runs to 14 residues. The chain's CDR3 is CSVKTGDGNTEAFF. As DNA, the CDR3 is TGCAGCGTAAAAACAGGGGATGGGAACACTGAAGCTTTCTTT.

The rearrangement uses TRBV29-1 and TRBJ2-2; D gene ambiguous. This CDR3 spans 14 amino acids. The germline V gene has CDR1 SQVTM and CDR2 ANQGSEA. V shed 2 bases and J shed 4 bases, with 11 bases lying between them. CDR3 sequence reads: CSVEKAPITGELFF. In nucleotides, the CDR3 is TGCAGCGTTGAAAAGGCCCCCATCACCGGGGAGCTGTTTTTT.

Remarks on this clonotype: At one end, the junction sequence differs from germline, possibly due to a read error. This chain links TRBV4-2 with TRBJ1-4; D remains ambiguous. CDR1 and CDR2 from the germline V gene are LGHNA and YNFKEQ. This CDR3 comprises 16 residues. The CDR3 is CVSSQTRDPPSGKLFF. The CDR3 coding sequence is TGTGTCAGCAGCCAAACCCGGGATCCGCCATCGGGAAAACTGTTTTTT.

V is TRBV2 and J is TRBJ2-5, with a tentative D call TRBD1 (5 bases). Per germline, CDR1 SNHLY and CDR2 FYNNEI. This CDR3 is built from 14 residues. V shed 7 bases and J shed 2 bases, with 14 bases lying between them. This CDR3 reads CASNLDSYQETQYF. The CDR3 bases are TGTGCCAGCAACCTTGACAGTTATCAAGAGACCCAGTACTTC.

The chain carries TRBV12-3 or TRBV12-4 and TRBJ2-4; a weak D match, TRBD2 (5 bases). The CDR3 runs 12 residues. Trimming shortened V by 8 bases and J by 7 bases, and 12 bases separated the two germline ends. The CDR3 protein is CASCLDFNIQYF. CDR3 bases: TGTGCCAGCTGCCTGGACTTTAACATTCAGTACTTC.

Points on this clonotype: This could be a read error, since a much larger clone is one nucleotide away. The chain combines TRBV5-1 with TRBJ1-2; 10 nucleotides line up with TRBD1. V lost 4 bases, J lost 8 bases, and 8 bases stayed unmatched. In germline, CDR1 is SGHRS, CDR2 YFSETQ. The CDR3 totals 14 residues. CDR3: CASSATGGEGGYTF. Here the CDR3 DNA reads TGCGCCAGCAGCGCGACAGGGGGCGAGGGAGGCTACACCTTC. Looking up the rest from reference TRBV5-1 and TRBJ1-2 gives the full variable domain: KAGVTQTPRYLIKTRGQQVTLSCSPISGHRSVSWYQQTPGQGLQFLFEYFSETQRNKGNFPGRFSGRQFSNSRSEMNVSTLELGDSALYLCASSATGGEGGYTFGSGTRLTVV.

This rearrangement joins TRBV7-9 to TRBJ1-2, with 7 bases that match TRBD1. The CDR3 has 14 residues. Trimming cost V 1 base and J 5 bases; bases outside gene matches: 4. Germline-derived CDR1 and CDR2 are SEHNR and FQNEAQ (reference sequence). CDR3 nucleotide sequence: TGTGCCAGCAGCTTAGGCGACAGGGTTTATGGCTACACCTTC. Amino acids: CASSLGDRVYGYTF.

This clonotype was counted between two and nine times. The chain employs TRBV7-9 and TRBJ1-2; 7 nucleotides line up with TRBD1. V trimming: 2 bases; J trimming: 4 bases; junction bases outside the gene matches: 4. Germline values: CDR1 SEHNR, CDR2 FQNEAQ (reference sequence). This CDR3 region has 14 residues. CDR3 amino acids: CASSLSTGAYGYTF. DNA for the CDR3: TGTGCCAGCAGCTTATCTACAGGGGCCTATGGCTACACCTTC.

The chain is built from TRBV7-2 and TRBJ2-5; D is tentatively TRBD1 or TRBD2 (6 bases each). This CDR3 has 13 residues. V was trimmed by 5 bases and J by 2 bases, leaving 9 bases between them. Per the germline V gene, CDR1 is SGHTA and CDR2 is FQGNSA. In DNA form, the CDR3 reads TGTGCCAGCAGCGGGGGGCAGCAAGAGACCCAGTACTTC. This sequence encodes CASSGGQQETQYF.

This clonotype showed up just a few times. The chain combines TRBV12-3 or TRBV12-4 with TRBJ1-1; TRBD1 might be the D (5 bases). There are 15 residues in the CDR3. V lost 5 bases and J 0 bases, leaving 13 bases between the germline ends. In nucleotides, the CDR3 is TGTGCCAGCAGTCCCCAGGGAGGGGTGAACACTGAAGCTTTCTTT. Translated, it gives CASSPQGGVNTEAFF.

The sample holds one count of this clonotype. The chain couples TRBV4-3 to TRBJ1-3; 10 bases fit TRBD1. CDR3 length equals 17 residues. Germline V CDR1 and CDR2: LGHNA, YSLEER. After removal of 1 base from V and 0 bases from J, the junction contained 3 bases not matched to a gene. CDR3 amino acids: CASSQGTGGGSGNTIYF. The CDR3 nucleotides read TGCGCCAGCAGCCAAGGGACAGGGGGAGGCTCTGGAAACACCATATATTTT.

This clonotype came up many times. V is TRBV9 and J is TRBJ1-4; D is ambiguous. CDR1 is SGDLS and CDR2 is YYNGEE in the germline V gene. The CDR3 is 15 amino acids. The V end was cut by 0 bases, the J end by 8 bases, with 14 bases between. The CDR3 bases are TGTGCCAGCAGCGTAGGCGTGGGGTTTGGCGAAAAACTGTTTTTT. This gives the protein CASSVGVGFGEKLFF.

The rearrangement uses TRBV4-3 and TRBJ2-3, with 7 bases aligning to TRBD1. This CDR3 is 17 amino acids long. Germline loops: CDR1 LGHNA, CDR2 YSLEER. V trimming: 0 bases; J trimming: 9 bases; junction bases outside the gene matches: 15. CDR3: CASSQEAVGGPFDTQYF. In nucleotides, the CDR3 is TGCGCCAGCAGCCAAGAGGCGGTAGGGGGCCCATTTGACACGCAGTATTTT.

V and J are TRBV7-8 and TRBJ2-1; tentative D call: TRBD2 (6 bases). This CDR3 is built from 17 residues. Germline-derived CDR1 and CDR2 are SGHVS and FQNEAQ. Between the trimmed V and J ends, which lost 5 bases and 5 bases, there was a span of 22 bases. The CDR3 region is CASSARVPTGTHNEQFF. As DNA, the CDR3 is TGTGCCAGCAGCGCCAGGGTCCCCACCGGGACTCACAATGAGCAGTTCTTC.

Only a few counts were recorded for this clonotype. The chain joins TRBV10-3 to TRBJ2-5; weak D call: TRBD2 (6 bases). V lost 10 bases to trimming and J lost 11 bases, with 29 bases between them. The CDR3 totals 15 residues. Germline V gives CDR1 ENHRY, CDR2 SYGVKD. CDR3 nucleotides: TGTGCCACAGGAGAAAAGGCTAGCGTCCGAGTTGAGCAGTACTTC. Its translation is CATGEKASVRVEQYF.

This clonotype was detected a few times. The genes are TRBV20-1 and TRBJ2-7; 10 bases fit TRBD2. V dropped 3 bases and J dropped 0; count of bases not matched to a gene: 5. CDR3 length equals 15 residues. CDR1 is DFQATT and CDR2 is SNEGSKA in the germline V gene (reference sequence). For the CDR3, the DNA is TGCAGTGCTAGGAGGGCTAGCGGGAGCTCCTACGAGCAGTACTTC. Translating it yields CSARRASGSSYEQYF.

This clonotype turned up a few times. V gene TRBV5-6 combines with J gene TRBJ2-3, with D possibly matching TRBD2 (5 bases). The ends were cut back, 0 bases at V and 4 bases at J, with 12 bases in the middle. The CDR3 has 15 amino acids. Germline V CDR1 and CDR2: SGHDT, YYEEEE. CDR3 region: CASSLAKAGADTQYF. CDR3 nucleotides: TGTGCCAGCAGCTTGGCCAAGGCCGGGGCAGATACGCAGTATTTT.

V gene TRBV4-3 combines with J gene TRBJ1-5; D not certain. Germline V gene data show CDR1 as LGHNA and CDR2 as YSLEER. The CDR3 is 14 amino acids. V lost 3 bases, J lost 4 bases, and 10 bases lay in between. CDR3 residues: CASSHGRENQPQHF. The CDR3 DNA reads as TGCGCCAGCAGCCACGGACGGGAGAATCAGCCCCAGCATTTT.

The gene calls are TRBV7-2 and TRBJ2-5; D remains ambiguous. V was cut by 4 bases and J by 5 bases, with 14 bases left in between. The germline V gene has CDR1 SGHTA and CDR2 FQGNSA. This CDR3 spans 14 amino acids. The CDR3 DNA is TGTGCCAGCAGCTCCCGGCGTTCAATGGAGACCCAGTACTTC. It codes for CASSSRRSMETQYF.

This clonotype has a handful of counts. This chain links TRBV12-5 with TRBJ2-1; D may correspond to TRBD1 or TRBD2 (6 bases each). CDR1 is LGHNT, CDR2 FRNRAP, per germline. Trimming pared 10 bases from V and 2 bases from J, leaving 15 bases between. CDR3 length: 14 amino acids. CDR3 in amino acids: CATEGGLAYNEQFF. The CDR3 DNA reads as TGTGCTACAGAGGGGGGCTTGGCCTACAATGAGCAGTTCTTC. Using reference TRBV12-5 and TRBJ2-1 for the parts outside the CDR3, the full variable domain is DARVTQTPRHKVTEMGQEVTMRCQPILGHNTVFWYRQTMMQGLELLAYFRNRAPLDDSGMPKDRFSAEMPDATLATLKIQPSEPRDSAVYFCATEGGLAYNEQFFGPGTRLTVL.